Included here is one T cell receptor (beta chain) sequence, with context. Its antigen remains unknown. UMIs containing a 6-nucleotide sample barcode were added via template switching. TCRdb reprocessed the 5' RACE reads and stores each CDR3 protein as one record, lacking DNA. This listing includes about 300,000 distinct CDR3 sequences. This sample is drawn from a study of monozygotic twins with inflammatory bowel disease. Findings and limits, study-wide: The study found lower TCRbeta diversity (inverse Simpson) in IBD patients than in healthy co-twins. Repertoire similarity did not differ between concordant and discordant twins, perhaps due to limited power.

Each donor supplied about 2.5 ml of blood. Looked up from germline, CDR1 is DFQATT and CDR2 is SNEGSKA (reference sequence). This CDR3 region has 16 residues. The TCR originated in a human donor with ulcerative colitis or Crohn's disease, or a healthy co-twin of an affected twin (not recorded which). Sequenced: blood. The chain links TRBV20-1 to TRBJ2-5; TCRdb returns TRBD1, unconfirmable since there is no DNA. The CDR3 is CSASKRRDRHSETQYF.